What follows describes a single TCR beta chain. The antigen is unknown. The CDR3 loop spans 14 amino acids. The V end lost 0 bases, the J end lost 5 bases, and 10 bases lay between the germline ends. Looked up from germline, CDR1 is MNHEY and CDR2 is SVGAGI. The data derive from a study of Ad26.COV2.S vaccination and SARS-CoV-2 variants. Study overall: The study gave Ad26.COV2.S intramuscularly, once or twice 56 days apart. Findings and limits, study-wide: After vaccination, substantial breadth of spike-specific CD8+ and CD4+ responses was reported. Breadth and depth estimates from TCRs may understate total T cell responses.

TCRdb's table, derived via immunoSEQ multiplex PCR, lists solely in-frame clones and lacks some. The top ten clones hold around 5.3% of a sample with around 300,000 clones, 75% to 90% of them seen once. As for treatment: approximately 18 received Ad26.COV2.S at low or high dose, single or two shots; several received placebo; per-sample allocation not given. Sampling was performed 63 days after the first vaccine or placebo injection. This clonotype originated in a person between 18 and 59 years old who received the Ad26.COV2.S COVID-19 vaccine or a placebo. V usage is TRBV6-5 and J usage is TRBJ1-2; no reliable D call. Sequencing was performed on peripheral blood, taken in a trial of Ad26.COV2.S vaccine versus placebo. In DNA form, the CDR3 reads TGTGCCAGCAGTTACTCTCCCAGGTCTTATGGCTACACCTTC. Encoded protein: CASSYSPRSYGYTF.